The sequence of this TCR beta chain was determined in a study of cytomegalovirus exposure and HLA in healthy donors. Study conclusions and caveats: Apparent HLA restriction characterized most CMV-associated TCR beta chains in a later analysis.

Concerning this clone itself: Its antigen remains unknown.

PCR involved 60 Vbeta and 13 Jbeta primers. Clones were read by immunoSEQ multiplex PCR, and TCRdb kept only the in-frame ones, dropping some. The sample totals roughly 120,000 clones. V lost 7 bases, J lost 2 bases, and 13 bases lay in between. The CDR3 is 14 residues long. Germline CDR1 reads SGHVS; CDR2 reads FNYEAQ. The rearrangement links TRBV7-6 to TRBJ2-3; D remains ambiguous. Sequences were obtained from PBMCs. The sequence was collected from a man aged 40-49 years in good health and CMV-seronegative. CDR3 nucleotides: TGTGCCAGCACCGGCGGCAGAGACACAGATACGCAGTATTTT. This gives the protein CASTGGRDTDTQYF.